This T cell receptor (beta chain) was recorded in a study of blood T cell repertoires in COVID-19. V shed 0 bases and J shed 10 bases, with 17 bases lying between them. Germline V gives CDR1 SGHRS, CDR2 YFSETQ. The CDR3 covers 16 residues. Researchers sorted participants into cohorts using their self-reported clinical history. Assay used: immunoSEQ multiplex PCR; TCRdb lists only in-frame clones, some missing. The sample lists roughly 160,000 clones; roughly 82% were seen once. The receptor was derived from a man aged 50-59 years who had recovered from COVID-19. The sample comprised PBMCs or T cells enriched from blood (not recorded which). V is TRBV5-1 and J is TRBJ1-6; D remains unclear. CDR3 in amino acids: CASSLGDTGNGSPLHF. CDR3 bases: TGCGCCAGCAGCTTGGGGGATACCGGGAACGGATCACCCCTCCACTTT.